This TCR beta chain came from a study of shared clonotypes between healthy human individuals. Study details: CD4 naive and memory got three plates each, CD8 naive two, CD8 memory one.

The CDR3 extends over 14 amino acids. V shed 5 bases and J 6 bases; nucleotides not matched to a gene: 5. Germline-derived CDR1 and CDR2 are KGHSH and LQKENI. This clone was seen a handful of times. Generated by immunoSEQ multiplex PCR, the TCRdb table keeps only in-frame clones and is missing some. The profile shows under 600,000 clones, about 96% of them singletons. The clonotype was recovered from a woman between 25 and 40 years old in good health. The chain uses TRBV18 and TRBJ1-5; 9 bases map to TRBD1. The specimen was naive CD4+ T cells sorted from blood. Noted subset: CD45RA+ positively selected. CDR3 nucleotide sequence: TGTGCCAGCTCAACACAGGGGGCAGGTCAGCCCCAGCATTTT. Translation gives CASSTQGAGQPQHF.